This is a list of T cell receptor beta chains from one sample in a study of blood T cell repertoires in COVID-19. TCRdb's copy holds only in-frame clones and misses some; the assay was immunoSEQ multiplex PCR. The sample consists of some 200,000 clones, about 83% of them appearing once. Specimen: PBMCs or T cells enriched from blood (not recorded which). The source is a woman between 45 and 60 years old who had been exposed to COVID-19. CDR3s include the opening cysteine and the closing phenylalanine or tryptophan. The D gene is left open where the match is weak. Clone size is stated in some rows and not others, as once, few, many or a class when expanded.

TRBJ2-1 TRBD2 TRBV6-5 . TGTGCCAGCAGTCCGGGACTAAAATACAATGAGCAGTTCTTC CASSPGLKYNEQFF
TRBJ2-7 . TRBV7-2 . TGTGCCAGCAGCTTAGCGCTCCGCAGGGGGGCCAGCTCCTACGAGCAGTACTTC CASSLALRRGASSYEQYF
TRBJ2-1 . TRBV30 . TGTGCCTGGAGTATACTAGTTAGGGATGAGCAGTTCTTC CAWSILVRDEQFF
TRBJ2-1 . TRBV5-1 . TGCGCCAGCAGCATAGACGGACAGTACAATGAGCAGTTCTTC CASSIDGQYNEQFF
TRBJ1-3 . TRBV7-2 . TGTGCCAGCAGCTCAGGGGCCCTATCTGGAAACACCATATATTTT CASSSGALSGNTIYF
TRBJ1-5 TRBD1 TRBV19 many TGTGCCAGTAGTACTCTGATTACAGGGGGGGATCAGCCCCAGCATTTT CASSTLITGGDQPQHF
TRBJ2-1 . TRBV9 few TGTGCCAGCTCGTACCCTCAACTAGGGGGTAGCATGAGTGAGCAGTTCTTC CASSYPQLGGSMSEQFF
TRBJ1-2 . TRBV25-1 few TGTGCCAGCAGTGAGACGGGTAACTATGGCTACACCTTC CASSETGNYGYTF
TRBJ2-1 TRBD2 TRBV28 . TGTGCCAGCAGTTTATGGACCGGACTAGCGGCCGCCAATGAGCAGTTCTTC CASSLWTGLAAANEQFF
TRBJ1-5 TRBD1 TRBV28 . TGTGCCAGCAGCCAGGGGGCGGGTCAGCCCCAGCATTTT CASSQGAGQPQHF
TRBJ2-3 TRBD2 TRBV9 . TGTGCCAGCAGCGGAACCGGGACTAGTACAGATACGCAGTATTTT CASSGTGTSTDTQYF
TRBJ1-4 . TRBV19 . TGTGCCAGTAGTATTACAGGGATTCTGTTTTTT CASSITGILFF
TRBJ1-2 . TRBV7-8 . TGTGCCAGCAGCCCCAACCCCTCTACTGACTATGGCTACACCTTC CASSPNPSTDYGYTF
TRBJ2-3 . TRBV6-2/TRBV6-3 . TGTGCCAGCAGTTACCCGGTCCACCGGACTCTTTCCACAGATACGCAGTATTTT CASSYPVHRTLSTDTQYF
TRBJ1-4 . TRBV28 . TGTGCCAGCAGTTTGGAGGGCCCTGATGAAAAACTGTTTTTT CASSLEGPDEKLFF
TRBJ2-7 TRBD2 TRBV11-2 . TGTGCCAGCAGCTTAGACCCAGCGGGGGGCAATCGGGACGAGCAGTACTTC CASSLDPAGGNRDEQYF
TRBJ1-3 . TRBV30 few TGTGCCTGGAGATCGAGACAGGACTCTGGAAACACCATATATTTT CAWRSRQDSGNTIYF
TRBJ1-6 . TRBV5-4 . TGTGCCAGCAGCTTGGAAAGGGGGAAAGGTTCACCCCTCCACTTT CASSLERGKGSPLHF
TRBJ1-2 . TRBV5-8 . TGTGCCAGCAGCTTGGAGGAGCGGGGGGCCTATGGCTACACCTTC CASSLEERGAYGYTF
TRBJ1-6 . TRBV30 . TGTGCCTGGAGTGCCCAAGGGGGTTCACCCCTCCACTTT CAWSAQGGSPLHF
TRBJ2-1 . TRBV10-2 . TGCGCCAGCAGTGAGCGGATGGATTCCTCCAGACTCTACAATGAGCAGTTCTTC CASSERMDSSRLYNEQFF
TRBJ1-1 . TRBV28 . TGTGCCAGCAGTCGTCGTCAAGCTTTCTTT CASSRRQAFF
TRBJ1-1 . TRBV2 . TGTGCCAGTACACAGCGGGAAGACACTGAAGCTTTCTTT CASTQREDTEAFF
TRBJ2-7 . TRBV19 . TGTGCCAGTAGTATAATAGGGGAAGGTTCCTACGAGCAGTACTTC CASSIIGEGSYEQYF
TRBJ1-1 . TRBV3-1/TRBV3-2 . TGTGCCAGCAGCCAAGCCGTCAACACCCGAACTGAAGCTTTCTTT CASSQAVNTRTEAFF
TRBJ2-5 . TRBV3-1/TRBV3-2 . TGTGCCAGCAGCCAGCGGGGGCGGGAGACCCAGTACTTC CASSQRGRETQYF
TRBJ1-2 . TRBV5-1 . TGCGCCAGCAGCTTGGCACAAAACTATGGCTACACCTTC CASSLAQNYGYTF
TRBJ2-3 TRBD2 TRBV10-3 . TGTGCCATCAGTGAGTCAGGTGTGGGACTAGCGGGGAGGATAGATACGCAGTATTTT CAISESGVGLAGRIDTQYF
TRBJ1-5 . TRBV19 . TGTGCCAGCTCTAACCTCGTAGGGCAGGGAGGCCAGCCCCAGCATTTT CASSNLVGQGGQPQHF
TRBJ1-1 . TRBV5-4 . TGTGCCAGCAGCTTGGCCGGGGGAGGTAACACTGAAGCTTTCTTT CASSLAGGGNTEAFF
TRBJ2-5 TRBD1 TRBV2 many TGTGCCAGCAGGCGACAGGGTGGGATCCAAGAGACCCAGTACTTC CASRRQGGIQETQYF
TRBJ1-6 . TRBV2 . TGTGCCAGCGGCGGCCTTAGAGATAATTCACCCCTCCACTTT CASGGLRDNSPLHF
TRBJ2-1 TRBD2 TRBV19 . TGTGCCAGTAGTATATCAGGACTAGCGGGGGTTGAGCAGTTCTTC CASSISGLAGVEQFF
TRBJ2-5 TRBD1 TRBV28 once TGTGCCAGCAGTCCCCGACAGGGAAAAGAGACCCAGTACTTC CASSPRQGKETQYF
TRBJ1-5 TRBD1 TRBV19 . TGTGCCAGTAGTGGGATGACAGGGGCAATCAATCAGCCCCAGCATTTT CASSGMTGAINQPQHF
TRBJ1-2 TRBD1 TRBV5-1 . TGCGCCAGCAGCTTGGAGACAGGGTTTGACTATGGCTACACCTTC CASSLETGFDYGYTF
TRBJ2-1 TRBD2 TRBV18 . TGTGCCAGCTCACCGGCGGGGGGCTTAATGAATGAGCAGTTCTTC CASSPAGGLMNEQFF
TRBJ2-2 TRBD1 TRBV6-1 . TGTGCCAGCAGTGTGGCACAGGGGGCCAACACCGGGGAGCTGTTTTTT CASSVAQGANTGELFF
TRBJ1-2 . TRBV2 . TGTGCCAGCAAGAAGGAGGGGGGGAACTATGGCTACACCTTC CASKKEGGNYGYTF
TRBJ1-3 TRBD1 TRBV10-3 . TGTGCCATCAGCGTGGGACAGGGAGCTGGAAACACCATATATTTT CAISVGQGAGNTIYF
TRBJ1-2 TRBD1 TRBV30 . TGTGCCGCCCGGGACAGGGGGATCCCTAACTATGGCTACACCTTC CAARDRGIPNYGYTF
TRBJ1-6 . TRBV30 . TGTGCCTGGAGTCCATCAGGGGATTCACCCCTCCACTTT CAWSPSGDSPLHF
TRBJ2-3 TRBD2 TRBV15 . TGTGCCACCAGCAGAGATATTACTCTAGCGGGGGATAGCACAGATACGCAGTATTTT CATSRDITLAGDSTDTQYF
TRBJ2-4 . TRBV7-8 . TGTGCCAGCAGCTTAAGTCAGGGTAACATTCAGTACTTC CASSLSQGNIQYF